The 29 T cell receptor beta chains presented below share a single source sample, sequenced in a study of CD4 T cells in relation to SARS-CoV-2 and coronaviruses. TCRdb's table, derived via immunoSEQ multiplex PCR, lists solely in-frame clones and lacks some. The data contain about 68,000 clones, 85% to 95% of them singletons. Before the COVID-19 pandemic, during about 2011-2019, CD4+ T cells were taken from unexposed donors. Sequencing used naive CD4+ T cells from PBMCs. Subset reported: naive CD4+ T cells isolated by negative enrichment. The source of these receptors is a human donor in good health.

This chain joins TRBV5-8 and TRBJ2-5; 11 bases match TRBD1. The CDR3 has 14 amino acids. Germline V gives CDR1 SGHTS, CDR2 YDEGEE. The J segment lost 5 bases and the V segment lost 10 bases, leaving 10 bases of the junction unmatched. CDR3 sequence (DNA): TGTGCCGGGCGCCGGACAGGGGGCGGGGAGACCCAGTACTTC. It specifies CAGRRTGGGETQYF. The full variable domain, in which reference TRBV5-8 and TRBJ2-5 provide the parts outside the CDR3, is EAGVTQSPTHLIKTRGQQATLRCSPISGHTSVYWYQQALGLGLQFLLWYDEGEERNRGNFPPRFSGRQFPNYSSELNVNALELEDSALYLCAGRRTGGGETQYFGPGTRLLVL.

V is TRBV10-2 and J is TRBJ2-1; 8 bases align to TRBD2. With 0 bases clipped from V and 5 bases from J, the junction kept 9 bases outside the gene matches. Germline V gene sequence: CDR1 WSHSY, CDR2 SAAADI. The CDR3 is 17 amino acids. The DNA of the CDR3 is TGCGCCAGCAGTGAGTCGAGGGGTCGGACTAGCAACAATGAGCAGTTCTTC. It codes for CASSESRGRTSNNEQFF.

This rearrangement joins TRBV7-2 to TRBJ1-3; no reliable D call. Germline V gives CDR1 SGHTA, CDR2 FQGNSA. V was cut by 0 bases and J by 0 bases, with 6 bases left in between. The CDR3 runs 15 residues. This chain's CDR3 is CASSLAPLSGNTIYF. CDR3 nucleotides: TGTGCCAGCAGCTTAGCTCCACTCTCTGGAAACACCATATATTTT.

The genes are TRBV10-3 and TRBJ2-3; D is ambiguous. The CDR3 has 16 amino acids. Germline values: CDR1 ENHRY, CDR2 SYGVKD. Trimming removed 0 bases from V and 0 bases from J, with 10 bases in between. The CDR3 here is CAISESLAPSTDTQYF. In DNA form, the CDR3 reads TGTGCCATCAGTGAGTCGTTGGCGCCTAGCACAGATACGCAGTATTTT.

The CDR3 loop reads CASRTPSGGYNEQFF. The CDR3 DNA is TGTGCCAGCAGGACCCCTAGCGGGGGCTACAATGAGCAGTTCTTC. V usage is TRBV27 and J usage is TRBJ2-1, with 10 nucleotides matching TRBD2. Trimming removed 6 bases from V and 3 bases from J; junction bases left unmatched: 5. Germline CDR1 and CDR2: MNHEY and SMNVEV (reference sequence). This CDR3 is 15 amino acids long.

The chain combines TRBV30 with TRBJ2-3; D is possibly TRBD1 or TRBD2 (5 bases each). CDR1 is GTSNPN and CDR2 is SVGIG in the germline V gene (reference sequence). The germline V and J ends were trimmed by 3 bases and 5 bases, with 12 bases remaining between them. CDR3 length: 13 amino acids. The DNA of the CDR3 is TGTGCCTGGAGGGGACCACCAGGAGATACGCAGTATTTT. This codes for CAWRGPPGDTQYF.

The chain combines TRBV23-1 with TRBJ2-4, with a weak D call TRBD1 (6 bases). TRBV23-1 is an open reading frame, and its role is uncertain. The CDR3 spans 14 residues. Trimming took off 0 bases at V and 7 bases at J, with 10 bases between the two ends. The CDR3 DNA follows: TGCGCCAGCAGTCAATCGGGCCAGGGGAACATTCAGTACTTC. It encodes CASSQSGQGNIQYF.

The chain employs TRBV9 and TRBJ1-3; 9 bases align to TRBD1. Germline values: CDR1 SGDLS, CDR2 YYNGEE. Germline trimming cut 1 base from V and 0 bases from J; bases unmatched to any gene: 2. The CDR3 covers 16 residues. CDR3 in amino acids: CASSVRDRDSGNTIYF. The CDR3 DNA sequence: TGTGCCAGCAGCGTAAGGGACAGGGACTCTGGAAACACCATATATTTT. The full variable domain, completed using reference TRBV9 and TRBJ1-3, is DSGVTQTPKHLITATGQRVTLRCSPRSGDLSVYWYQQSLDQGLQFLIQYYNGEERAKGNILERFSAQQFPDLHSELNLSSLELGDSALYFCASSVRDRDSGNTIYFGEGSWLTVV.

The V call is TRBV18, the J call TRBJ2-3, with 11 nucleotides matching TRBD1. Germline CDR1 KGHSH, CDR2 LQKENI. Trimming took 2 bases from V and 6 from J; bases not matched to a gene: 1. This CDR3 has 14 amino acids. The DNA for the CDR3 is TGTGCCAGCTCACCAGGACAGGGGGCGGATACGCAGTATTTT. This sequence encodes CASSPGQGADTQYF.

This clone was observed a handful of times. The genes are TRBV27 and TRBJ1-6; TRBD1 aligns across 7 bases. There are 15 residues in the CDR3. Germline assignment: CDR1 MNHEY and CDR2 SMNVEV (reference sequence). V was pared by 3 bases and J by 7 bases, with 6 bases of the junction left unmatched. The CDR3 loop is CASSLLGTANSPLHF. As DNA, the CDR3 is TGTGCCAGCAGTTTGCTCGGGACAGCCAATTCACCCCTCCACTTT.

The J gene is TRBJ2-7, the V gene TRBV4-2, with D possibly being TRBD2 (6 bases). The germline gives CDR1 LGHNA, CDR2 YNFKEQ. Trimming shortened V by 0 bases and J by 3 bases, and 12 bases separated the two germline ends. This CDR3 region has 15 residues. Here the CDR3 DNA reads TGTGCCAGCAGCCAAGAAGGGACTTCCCTCTACGAGCAGTACTTC. Translation gives CASSQEGTSLYEQYF.

J is TRBJ2-7 and V is TRBV18, with 7 positions matching TRBD1. Germline V gene data show CDR1 as KGHSH and CDR2 as LQKENI. This CDR3 is 12 amino acids long. The ends lost 6 bases at V and 6 bases at J; junction bases unmatched: 5. CDR3 coding DNA: TGTGCCAGCTCTCGACAGGGTGGCGAGCAGTACTTC. Residues: CASSRQGGEQYF. Full variable domain (remainder filled in from reference TRBV18 and TRBJ2-7): NAGVMQNPRHLVRRRGQEARLRCSPMKGHSHVYWYRQLPEEGLKFMVYLQKENIIDESGMPKERFSAEFPKEGPSILRIQQVVRGDSAAYFCASSRQGGEQYFGPGTRLTVT.

V usage is TRBV3-1 (or the pseudogene TRBV3-2) and J usage is TRBJ2-7, with D unclear. CDR1 and CDR2 (germline): LGHDT, YNNKEL (reference sequence). The CDR3 is made up of 14 amino acids. Deletions cut 0 bases from V and 3 bases from J, with 9 bases between. The CDR3 DNA follows: TGTGCCAGCAGCCAAGATCAACGAGACTACGAGCAGTACTTC. Translated, it gives CASSQDQRDYEQYF.

V usage is TRBV7-2 and J usage is TRBJ2-5; TRBD1 is a possible D gene (5 bases). Germline V gene sequence: CDR1 SGHTA, CDR2 FQGNSA. V was cut by 2 bases and J by 4 bases, with 11 bases left in between. The CDR3 spans 14 residues. CDR3 DNA: TGTGCCAGCAGCTTATCCAGGGCTTCAGAGACCCAGTACTTC. Translated, it gives CASSLSRASETQYF. The full variable domain, its missing parts supplied by reference TRBV7-2 and TRBJ2-5, is GAGVSQSPSNKVTEKGKDVELRCDPISGHTALYWYRQSLGQGLEFLIYFQGNSAPDKSGLPSDRFSAERTGGSVSTLTIQRTQQEDSAVYLCASSLSRASETQYFGPGTRLLVL.

J is TRBJ2-7 and V is TRBV5-1; D may match TRBD1 or TRBD2 (5 bases each). V lost 4 bases, J lost 3 bases, and 11 bases lay in between. Per the germline V gene, CDR1 is SGHRS and CDR2 is YFSETQ. The CDR3 runs to 13 residues. The CDR3: CASSDAGSYEQYF. CDR3 in DNA: TGCGCCAGCAGCGACGCAGGGAGCTACGAGCAGTACTTC.

This rearrangement joins TRBV7-9 to TRBJ2-7, with D unclear. The CDR3 contains 13 residues. The germline V and J ends were trimmed by 2 bases and 2 bases, with 7 bases remaining between them. The germline CDR1 and CDR2 sequences are SEHNR and FQNEAQ (reference sequence). The chain's CDR3 is CASSLISAYEQYF. The DNA of the CDR3 is TGTGCCAGCAGCTTAATCTCGGCCTACGAGCAGTACTTC.

The genes are TRBV24-1 and TRBJ1-4; D not certain. This CDR3 has 13 residues. With 7 bases removed from V and 3 bases from J, the gap between germline ends came to 8 bases. The germline V gene encodes CDR1 KGHDR and CDR2 SFDVKD. This CDR3 is CATRSAANEKLFF. The CDR3 bases are TGTGCCACCAGGAGCGCCGCTAATGAAAAACTGTTTTTT.

The V and J genes are TRBV14 and TRBJ1-5; 8 bases align to TRBD1. The CDR3 runs 18 residues. V lost 0 bases, J lost 0 bases, and 7 bases stayed unmatched. Germline V gene data show CDR1 as SGHDN and CDR2 as FVKESK. This CDR3 is CASSQDSLDRASNQPQHF. The CDR3 DNA reads TGTGCCAGCAGCCAAGATTCGTTGGACAGGGCTAGCAATCAGCCCCAGCATTTT.

This chain joins TRBV9 and TRBJ1-3; D is uncertain. V was trimmed by 6 bases and J by 4 bases, leaving 17 bases between them. CDR1 SGDLS and CDR2 YYNGEE come from the germline V gene. CDR3 length: 15 amino acids. The CDR3 DNA reads TGTGCCAGCACCACCAACCCACGGCTGGGAAACACCATATATTTT. Its translation is CASTTNPRLGNTIYF.

The table lists this clone with a count of one. The chain joins TRBV6-5 to TRBJ2-1, with D possibly being TRBD2 (5 bases). This CDR3 comprises 13 residues. Per the germline V gene, CDR1 is MNHEY and CDR2 is SVGAGI. The CDR3 coding sequence is TGTGCGAATGGGGAATCTGGAGGCAATGAGCAGTTCTTC. This codes for CANGESGGNEQFF.

The chain employs TRBV19 and TRBJ2-1; 9 bases are a match to TRBD2. With V trimmed by 4 bases and J by 13 bases, 14 bases remained unmatched. Germline CDR1 reads LNHDA; CDR2 reads SQIVND (reference sequence). This CDR3 comprises 15 residues. The CDR3 loop is CASSSENSGGAGQFF. CDR3 sequence (DNA): TGTGCCAGTAGTAGCGAGAATAGCGGGGGAGCGGGACAGTTCTTC. Drawing the rest from reference TRBV19 and TRBJ2-1, the complete variable domain is DGGITQSPKYLFRKEGQNVTLSCEQNLNHDAMYWYRQDPGQGLRLIYYSQIVNDFQKGDIAEGYSVSREKKESFPLTVTSAQKNPTAFYLCASSSENSGGAGQFFGPGTRLTVL.

The J gene is TRBJ2-2, the V gene TRBV4-3; the match to TRBD2 covers 10 bases. Trimming removed 0 bases from V and 0 bases from J; junction bases left unmatched: 4. Per germline, CDR1 LGHNA and CDR2 YSLEER. CDR3 size: 18 residues. CDR3: CASSQDLAGGTNTGELFF. Written as DNA, the CDR3 is TGCGCCAGCAGCCAAGATTTAGCGGGGGGCACGAACACCGGGGAGCTGTTTTTT.

This CDR3 is CASSHWTSGGGRFIHTDTQYF. Here the CDR3 DNA reads TGTGCCAGCAGCCACTGGACTAGCGGGGGGGGGAGATTCATCCACACAGATACGCAGTATTTT. The V call is TRBV3-1 (or the pseudogene TRBV3-2), the J call TRBJ2-3; 15 nucleotides agree with TRBD2. From germline, CDR1 is LGHDT and CDR2 YNNKEL (reference sequence). Germline trimming cut 3 bases from V and 2 bases from J; bases unmatched to any gene: 15. The CDR3 spans 21 residues.

The chain carries TRBV25-1 and TRBJ2-5, with no clear D. Trimming pared 3 bases from V and 4 bases from J, leaving 9 bases between. The CDR3 runs to 13 residues. The germline CDR1 and CDR2 sequences are MGHDK and SYGVNS. This CDR3 is CASSEIRVETQYF. The CDR3 region has the DNA TGTGCCAGCAGTGAGATAAGAGTAGAGACCCAGTACTTC.

The chain carries TRBV5-1 and TRBJ2-5; D possibly uses TRBD1 or TRBD2 (6 bases each). Per germline, CDR1 SGHRS and CDR2 YFSETQ. Trimming left V 0 bases short and J 4 bases short, with 7 bases between. The CDR3 totals 13 residues. The chain's CDR3 is CASSLEGGETQYF. CDR3 nucleotide sequence: TGCGCCAGCAGCTTGGAGGGGGGAGAGACCCAGTACTTC.

CDR3 nucleotides: TGTGCCAGCAGCCTAGGGAAGAAAGCGGGGGCGTTCAGCGGCTACACCTTC. It yields the protein CASSLGKKAGAFSGYTF. The rearrangement links TRBV21-1 to TRBJ1-2. TRBV21-1 is assigned pseudogene status. This CDR3 contains 17 residues.

J is TRBJ2-6 and V is TRBV2; D is uncertain. This CDR3 comprises 14 residues. V was trimmed by 5 bases and J by 4 bases, leaving 9 bases between them. Germline CDR1 and CDR2: SNHLY and FYNNEI. CDR3 loop: CASSSTPGANVLTF. CDR3 sequence (DNA): TGTGCCAGCAGTTCCACTCCGGGGGCCAACGTCCTGACTTTC.

The chain employs TRBV25-1 and TRBJ2-7; D call uncertain. The CDR3 loop spans 13 amino acids. Germline CDR1 and CDR2: MGHDK and SYGVNS. The V end lost 5 bases, the J end lost 3 bases, and 11 bases lay between the germline ends. For the CDR3, the DNA is TGTGCCAGCAGTTCCCTCGTGGACTACGAGCAGTACTTC. Translating it yields CASSSLVDYEQYF.

This chain joins TRBV7-9 and TRBJ1-5; D may be TRBD1 (5 bases). The ends were cut back, 1 base at V and 6 bases at J, with 10 bases in the middle. Germline V lookup: CDR1 SEHNR, CDR2 FQNEAQ (reference sequence). CDR3 length equals 14 residues. The CDR3 nucleotides read TGTGCCAGCAGCTTAGAGGGGCGCCCTCAGCCCCAGCATTTT. It codes for CASSLEGRPQPQHF.